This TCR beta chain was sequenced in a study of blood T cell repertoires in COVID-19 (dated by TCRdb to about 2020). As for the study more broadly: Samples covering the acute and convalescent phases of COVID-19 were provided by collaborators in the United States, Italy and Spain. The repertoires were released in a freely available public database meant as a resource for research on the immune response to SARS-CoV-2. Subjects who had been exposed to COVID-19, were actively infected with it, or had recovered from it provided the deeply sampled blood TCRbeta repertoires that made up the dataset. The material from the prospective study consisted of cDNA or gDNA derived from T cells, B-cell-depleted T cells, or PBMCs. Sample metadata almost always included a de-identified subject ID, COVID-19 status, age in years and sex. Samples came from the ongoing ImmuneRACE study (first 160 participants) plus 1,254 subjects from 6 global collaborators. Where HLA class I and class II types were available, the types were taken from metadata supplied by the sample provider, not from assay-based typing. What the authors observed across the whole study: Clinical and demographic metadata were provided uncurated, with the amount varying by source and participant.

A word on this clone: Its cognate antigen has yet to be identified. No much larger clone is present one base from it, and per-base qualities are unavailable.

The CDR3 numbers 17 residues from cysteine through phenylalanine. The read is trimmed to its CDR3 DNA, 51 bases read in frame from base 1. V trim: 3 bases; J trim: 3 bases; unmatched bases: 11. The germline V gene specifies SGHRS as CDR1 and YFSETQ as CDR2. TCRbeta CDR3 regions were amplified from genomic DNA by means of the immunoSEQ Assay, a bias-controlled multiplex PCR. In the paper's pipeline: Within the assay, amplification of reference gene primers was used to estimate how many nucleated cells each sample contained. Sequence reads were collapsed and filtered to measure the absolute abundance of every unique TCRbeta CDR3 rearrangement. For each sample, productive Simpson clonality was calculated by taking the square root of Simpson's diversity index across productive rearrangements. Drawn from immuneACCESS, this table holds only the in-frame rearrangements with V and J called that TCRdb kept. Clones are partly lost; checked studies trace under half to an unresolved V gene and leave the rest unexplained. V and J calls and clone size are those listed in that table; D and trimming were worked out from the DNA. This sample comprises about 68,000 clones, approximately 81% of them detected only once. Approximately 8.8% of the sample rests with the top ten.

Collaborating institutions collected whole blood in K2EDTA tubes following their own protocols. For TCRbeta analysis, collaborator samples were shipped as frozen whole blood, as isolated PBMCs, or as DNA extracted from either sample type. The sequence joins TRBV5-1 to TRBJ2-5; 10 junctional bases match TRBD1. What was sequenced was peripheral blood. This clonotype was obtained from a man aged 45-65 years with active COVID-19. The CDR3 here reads CASSSGTGDTREETQYF. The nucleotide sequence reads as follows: TGCGCCAGCAGCTCCGGGACAGGGGACACGAGGGAAGAGACCCAGTACTTC.